These 28 T cell receptor beta chains were all obtained from the same sample, sequenced in a study of shared clonotypes between healthy human individuals (dated by TCRdb to about 2020). Library generation was performed with the immunoSEQ multiplex PCR assay. TCRdb re-hosts the immuneACCESS table, in-frame sequences only. Its copies lack some clones; in the studies checked, an unresolved V gene accounts for under half of them, and the cause for the rest is not known. The sample table records approximately 320,000 clones; about 74% of these occur just once. The ten largest clones add up to about 9.4% of the sample. Sequencing used memory CD4+ T cells sorted from blood. This specimen's cell subset or site label, per the study, means: CD45RA-negative fraction. The receptors shown here come from a man younger than 40 in good health.

The genes are TRBV9 and TRBJ2-3; the D is unclear. The length of the CDR3 is 15 residues. Germline CDR1 reads SGDLS; CDR2 reads YYNGEE. Trimming shortened V by 4 bases and J by 0 bases, and 12 bases separated the two germline ends. CDR3 region: CASSPPLGSTDTQYF. The CDR3 bases are TGTGCCAGCAGCCCCCCCCTCGGGAGCACAGATACGCAGTATTTT.

The chain has TRBV6-5 and TRBJ2-6, with D unclear. Germline lookup yields CDR1 MNHEY and CDR2 SVGAGI. Trimming removed 7 bases at V and 2 bases at J, with 9 bases between. The CDR3 has 14 amino acids. CDR3 sequence (DNA): TGTGCCAGCAACATGGGGACTGGGGCCAACGTCCTGACTTTC. Residues: CASNMGTGANVLTF.

A word on this clone: The same CDR3 can be traced to other DNA sequences in this sample. The CDR3 is CASSPGTTSYEQYF. The CDR3 nucleotides read TGCGCCAGCAGCCCCGGGACTACCTCCTACGAGCAGTACTTC. The chain joins TRBV5-1 to TRBJ2-7, with 7 bases that match TRBD2. V dropped 4 bases and J dropped 0; count of bases not matched to a gene: 4. Germline CDR1 reads SGHRS; CDR2 reads YFSETQ. The CDR3 totals 14 residues.

This clone appeared once. V and J are TRBV6-1 and TRBJ1-4; D uncertain. Germline V gene data show CDR1 as MNHNS and CDR2 as SASEGT. The CDR3 is 15 amino acids. V lost 3 bases and J lost 3, with 11 bases in between. The CDR3: CASSEVGSANEKLFF. Here the CDR3 DNA reads TGTGCCAGCAGTGAGGTGGGGAGTGCTAATGAAAAACTGTTTTTT.

The rearrangement links TRBV5-1 to TRBJ2-3; 9 nucleotides align to TRBD1. Looked up from germline, CDR1 is SGHRS and CDR2 is YFSETQ. The J segment lost 0 bases and the V segment lost 3 bases, leaving 2 bases of the junction unmatched. The CDR3 covers 15 residues. CDR3 sequence: CASSSGQGSTDTQYF. In DNA, the CDR3 is TGCGCCAGCAGCTCAGGACAGGGGAGCACAGATACGCAGTATTTT.

This clone showed up just a few times. The chain joins TRBV7-8 to TRBJ1-1, with no clear D. The CDR3 contains 14 residues. CDR1 is SGHVS, CDR2 FQNEAQ, per germline. V lost 5 bases to trimming and J lost 4 bases, with 14 bases between them. The CDR3 is CASSPWGPGTEAFF. The CDR3 coding sequence is TGTGCCAGCAGCCCCTGGGGTCCGGGCACTGAAGCTTTCTTT.

In this sample, this clone turned up once. The chain combines TRBV29-1 with TRBJ2-5, with D tentatively TRBD2 (5 bases). The germline V gene encodes CDR1 SQVTM and CDR2 ANQGSEA. CDR3 length: 13 amino acids. V lost 7 bases, J lost 2 bases, and 14 bases lay in between. CDR3 residues: CSAWTSGQETQYF. In DNA, the CDR3 is TGCAGCGCATGGACCTCGGGGCAAGAGACCCAGTACTTC.

This clone was seen only once. This chain joins TRBV27 and TRBJ2-6; D remains unclear. Germline loops: CDR1 MNHEY, CDR2 SMNVEV (reference sequence). The CDR3 has 15 amino acids. The V and J ends lost 6 bases and 4 bases respectively, with 13 bases between them. The CDR3 nucleotides read TGTGCCAGCAGGGGGTGGGTCCACGGGGCCAACGTCCTGACTTTC. This sequence encodes CASRGWVHGANVLTF.

The V call is TRBV28, the J call TRBJ2-1, with D unresolved. The V and J ends lost 7 bases and 4 bases respectively, with 11 bases between them. This CDR3 contains 13 residues. Germline CDR1 is MDHEN and CDR2 is SYDVKM. CDR3 DNA: TGTGCCAGCACCTCCCTGCAGTACAATGAGCAGTTCTTC. Translated, it gives CASTSLQYNEQFF.

The gene calls are TRBV25-1 and TRBJ2-5, with D hard to call. The CDR3 runs to 15 residues. Germline loops: CDR1 MGHDK, CDR2 SYGVNS. V was shortened by 5 bases and J by 0 bases, with 13 bases between the two germline ends. The CDR3 is CASSKALGYQETQYF. The CDR3 coding sequence is TGTGCCAGCAGTAAGGCCTTGGGGTACCAAGAGACCCAGTACTTC.

The V call is TRBV27, the J call TRBJ1-2; D perhaps matches TRBD1 (6 bases). The CDR3 runs to 11 residues. Germline loops: CDR1 MNHEY, CDR2 SMNVEV (reference sequence). V lost 6 bases to trimming and J lost 10 bases, with 12 bases between them. As DNA, the CDR3 is TGTGCCAGCAGCAAACAGGGATTCTACACCTTC. Protein product: CASSKQGFYTF.

The chain combines TRBV28 with TRBJ1-5; D is ambiguous. The CDR3 consists of 13 residues. CDR1 and CDR2 (germline): MDHEN, SYDVKM. V dropped 9 bases and J dropped 0 bases, with 9 bases sitting between them. This CDR3 is CASQDYSNQPQHF. The CDR3 region has the DNA TGTGCCAGTCAGGATTATAGCAATCAGCCCCAGCATTTT.

The V and J genes are TRBV19 and TRBJ2-2; 12 positions agree with TRBD2. The J segment lost 4 bases and the V segment lost 5 bases, leaving 5 bases of the junction unmatched. Germline lookup yields CDR1 LNHDA and CDR2 SQIVND (reference sequence). The CDR3 is 16 amino acids. The DNA for the CDR3 is TGTGCCAGTAGTGCTCTAGCGGGAGGGATCACCGGGGAGCTGTTTTTT. Its protein is CASSALAGGITGELFF.

This chain connects TRBV7-2 to TRBJ2-7; D may correspond to TRBD1 or TRBD2 (5 bases each). The CDR3 is 17 residues long. Trimming removed 5 bases at V and 1 base at J, with 21 bases between. CDR1 is SGHTA and CDR2 is FQGNSA in the germline V gene. CDR3 coding DNA: TGTGCCAGCAGCGACAACTTCCGGGGCAGCGAATCCTACGAGCAGTACTTC. This encodes CASSDNFRGSESYEQYF.

The chain is built from TRBV5-6 and TRBJ1-3, with D unresolved. Trimming removed 2 bases from V and 2 bases from J, with 8 bases in between. This CDR3 region has 14 residues. Germline V gene sequence: CDR1 SGHDT, CDR2 YYEEEE. The CDR3 DNA reads as TGTGCCAGCAGCTTTTGGGAAACTGGAAACACCATATATTTT. Residues: CASSFWETGNTIYF.

This sequence joins TRBV10-2 and TRBJ2-1; D is uncertain. Trimming stripped 2 bases from V and 7 bases from J, with 6 bases between. This CDR3 is 12 amino acids long. CDR1 and CDR2 (germline): WSHSY, SAAADI. The CDR3 here is CASSERWNEQFF. As DNA, the CDR3 is TGCGCCAGCAGTGAGAGATGGAATGAGCAGTTCTTC.

The chain joins TRBV28 to TRBJ1-1, with no clear D. The CDR3 runs to 14 residues. V lost 4 bases, J lost 1 base, and 10 bases lay in between. Germline V gene lookup returns CDR1 MDHEN and CDR2 SYDVKM. DNA for the CDR3: TGTGCCAGCAGTTACTGGGATTCGAACACTGAAGCTTTCTTT. Its translation: CASSYWDSNTEAFF.

This clone was detected once. CDR3 nucleotide sequence: TGTGCCTGGAGTGCAATGGCCGGCAATCAGCCCCAGCATTTT. Amino acid sequence: CAWSAMAGNQPQHF. V is TRBV30 and J is TRBJ1-5; D not resolved. The CDR3 sequence is 14 residues long. Germline V gives CDR1 GTSNPN, CDR2 SVGIG (reference sequence). Trimming shortened V by 1 base and J by 2 bases, and 9 bases separated the two germline ends.

The chain uses TRBV19 and TRBJ2-7; tentatively, D is TRBD2 (5 bases). Germline CDR1 and CDR2: LNHDA and SQIVND (reference sequence). The CDR3 is made up of 14 amino acids. With 3 bases removed from V and 4 bases from J, the gap between germline ends came to 13 bases. This chain's CDR3 is CASSMLASSYEQYF. The CDR3 DNA reads as TGTGCCAGTAGTATGTTGGCTAGCAGTTACGAGCAGTACTTC.

This clone was observed many times. The chain carries TRBV10-3 and TRBJ2-6; D gene unclear. V was clipped by 8 bases and J by 3 bases, with 2 bases between them. The CDR3 extends over 11 amino acids. Per the germline V gene, CDR1 is ENHRY and CDR2 is SYGVKD. The CDR3 sequence: CAIYGANVLTF. For the CDR3, the DNA is TGTGCCATCTATGGGGCCAACGTCCTGACTTTC.

V usage is TRBV6-5 and J usage is TRBJ2-5; no clear D gene. The V and J ends lost 7 bases and 5 bases respectively, with 8 bases between them. CDR1 and CDR2 (germline): MNHEY, SVGAGI. The CDR3 loop spans 11 amino acids. CDR3 coding DNA: TGTGCCAGCACCCTAAGGGAGACCCAGTACTTC. Its protein product is CASTLRETQYF.

The chain couples TRBV7-9 to TRBJ2-2; 8 bases are a match to TRBD2. CDR1 and CDR2 from the germline V gene are SEHNR and FQNEAQ (reference sequence). The junction had 8 bases not matched to a gene; V was cut back by 8 bases and J by 0 bases. This CDR3 spans 16 amino acids. The CDR3 DNA reads as TGTGCCAGCCCGGGGGCGGGAGGATCGAACACCGGGGAGCTGTTTTTT. This translates into CASPGAGGSNTGELFF.

The chain has TRBV10-3 and TRBJ1-5, with a tentative D call TRBD1 (6 bases). CDR1 and CDR2 (germline): ENHRY, SYGVKD. V lost 4 bases to trimming and J lost 0 bases, with 16 bases between them. This CDR3 has 17 residues. CDR3 sequence: CAISGEDRSYSNQPQHF. The DNA for the CDR3 is TGTGCCATCAGTGGGGAGGACAGAAGTTATAGCAATCAGCCCCAGCATTTT.

V is TRBV5-1 and J is TRBJ2-7, with 9 bases fitting TRBD2. Germline V CDR1 and CDR2: SGHRS, YFSETQ. V trimming: 4 bases; J trimming: 2 bases; junction bases outside the gene matches: 4. The CDR3 is 14 amino acids. This CDR3 reads CASSMTSGTYEQYF. The CDR3 nucleotides are TGCGCCAGCAGCATGACTAGCGGTACCTACGAGCAGTACTTC.

This clone was recorded only once. This chain connects TRBV4-3 to TRBJ2-5; D uncertain. Germline V gene data show CDR1 as LGHNA and CDR2 as YSLEER. The CDR3 is 14 amino acids. V lost 1 base, J lost 4 bases, and 10 bases lay in between. CDR3 DNA sequence: TGCGCCAGCAGCCAAGTAATAGCCGGAGAGACCCAGTACTTC. It specifies CASSQVIAGETQYF.

This clone appeared many times. The chain combines TRBV18 with TRBJ1-5; D perhaps matches TRBD1 (6 bases). V lost 3 bases, J lost 6 bases, and 15 bases lay in between. Germline-derived CDR1 and CDR2 are KGHSH and LQKENI. CDR3 size: 15 residues. The CDR3, as DNA: TGTGCCAGCTCACCTACGCCACAGGGAGTTCAGCCCCAGCATTTT. Its translation: CASSPTPQGVQPQHF. The full variable domain, in which reference TRBV18 and TRBJ1-5 provide the parts outside the CDR3, is NAGVMQNPRHLVRRRGQEARLRCSPMKGHSHVYWYRQLPEEGLKFMVYLQKENIIDESGMPKERFSAEFPKEGPSILRIQQVVRGDSAAYFCASSPTPQGVQPQHFGDGTRLSIL.

This rearrangement joins TRBV28 to TRBJ2-7, with 11 bases lining up with TRBD2. J gave up 0 bases and V 8 bases, and 15 bases lay outside the gene matches. This CDR3 has 18 residues. CDR1 is MDHEN, CDR2 SYDVKM, per germline. The CDR3 sequence is CASRVGLADPRSSYEQYF. CDR3 DNA: TGTGCCAGCCGCGTGGGACTAGCGGATCCCAGGAGCTCCTACGAGCAGTACTTC.

The sample holds a few counts of this clone. The chain uses TRBV9 and TRBJ2-3; 14 nucleotides align to TRBD2. Germline loops: CDR1 SGDLS, CDR2 YYNGEE. The CDR3 is made up of 18 amino acids. J lost 6 bases, V lost 0 bases, and 9 bases had no gene match. The CDR3: CASSVVPGTSGSPDTQYF. DNA for the CDR3: TGTGCCAGCAGCGTAGTGCCCGGGACTAGCGGGAGTCCCGATACGCAGTATTTT. Complete variable domain (other parts from reference TRBV9 and TRBJ2-3): DSGVTQTPKHLITATGQRVTLRCSPRSGDLSVYWYQQSLDQGLQFLIQYYNGEERAKGNILERFSAQQFPDLHSELNLSSLELGDSALYFCASSVVPGTSGSPDTQYFGPGTRLTVL.